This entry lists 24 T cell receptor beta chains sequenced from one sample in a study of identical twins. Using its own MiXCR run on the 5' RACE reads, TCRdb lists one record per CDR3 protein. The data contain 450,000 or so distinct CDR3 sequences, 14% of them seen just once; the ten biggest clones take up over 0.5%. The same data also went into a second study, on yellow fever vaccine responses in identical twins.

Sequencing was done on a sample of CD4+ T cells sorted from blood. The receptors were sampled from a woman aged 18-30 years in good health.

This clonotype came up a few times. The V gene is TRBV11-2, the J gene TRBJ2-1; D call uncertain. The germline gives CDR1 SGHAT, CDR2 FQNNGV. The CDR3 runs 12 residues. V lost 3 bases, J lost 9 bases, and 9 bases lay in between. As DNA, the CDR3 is TGTGCCAGCAGCTTCGAGTGGGGTGAGCAGTTCTTC. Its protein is CASSFEWGEQFF.

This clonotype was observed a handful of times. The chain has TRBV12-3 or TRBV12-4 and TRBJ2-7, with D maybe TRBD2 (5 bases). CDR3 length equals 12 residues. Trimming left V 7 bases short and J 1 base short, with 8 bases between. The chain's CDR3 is CASTRDSYEQYF. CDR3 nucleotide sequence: TGTGCCAGCACTCGGGATTCCTACGAGCAGTACTTC.

CDR3 sequence reads: CASSYGNGSPLHF. The CDR3 nucleotides are TGTGCCAGCAGTTACGGGAATGGGTCACCCCTCCACTTT. V is TRBV6-6 and J is TRBJ1-6; D not resolved. CDR3 length equals 13 residues. Germline V gives CDR1 MNHNY, CDR2 SVGAGI (reference sequence). V lost 2 bases to trimming and J lost 10 bases, with 9 bases between them.

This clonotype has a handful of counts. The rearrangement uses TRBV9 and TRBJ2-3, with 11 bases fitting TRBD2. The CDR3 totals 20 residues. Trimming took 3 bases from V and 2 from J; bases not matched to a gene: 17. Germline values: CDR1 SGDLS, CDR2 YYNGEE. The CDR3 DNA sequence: TGTGCCAGCAGCGCCCTCTTCGGGGCTAGCGGGGGGACCACCACAGATACGCAGTATTTT. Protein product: CASSALFGASGGTTTDTQYF.

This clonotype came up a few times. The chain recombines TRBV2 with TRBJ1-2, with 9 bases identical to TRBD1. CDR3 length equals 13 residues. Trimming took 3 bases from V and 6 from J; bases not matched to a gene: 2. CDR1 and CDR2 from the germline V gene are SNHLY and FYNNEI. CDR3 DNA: TGTGCCAGCAGTGAGGGACAGGGCGATGGCTACACCTTC. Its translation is CASSEGQGDGYTF.

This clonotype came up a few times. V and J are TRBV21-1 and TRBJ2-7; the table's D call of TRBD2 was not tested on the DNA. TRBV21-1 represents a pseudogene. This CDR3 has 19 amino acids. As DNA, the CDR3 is TGTGCCAGCAGCAAACGGGGGACTAGCGGGAGCCCACCTCCCTACGAGCAGTACTTC. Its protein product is CASSKRGTSGSPPPYEQYF.

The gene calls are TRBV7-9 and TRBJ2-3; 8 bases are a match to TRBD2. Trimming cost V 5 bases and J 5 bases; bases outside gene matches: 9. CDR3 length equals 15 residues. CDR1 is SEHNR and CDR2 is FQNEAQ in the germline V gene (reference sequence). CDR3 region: CASSVNSGVRDTQYF. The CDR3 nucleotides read TGTGCCAGCAGCGTGAATAGCGGGGTGCGAGATACGCAGTATTTT.

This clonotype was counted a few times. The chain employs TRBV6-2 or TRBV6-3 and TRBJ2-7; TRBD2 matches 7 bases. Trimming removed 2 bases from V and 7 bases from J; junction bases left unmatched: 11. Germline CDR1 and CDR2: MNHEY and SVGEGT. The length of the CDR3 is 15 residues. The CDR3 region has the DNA TGTGCCAGCAGTTACAGGGCTAGCGGAGTTTGGGAGCAGTACTTC. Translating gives CASSYRASGVWEQYF.

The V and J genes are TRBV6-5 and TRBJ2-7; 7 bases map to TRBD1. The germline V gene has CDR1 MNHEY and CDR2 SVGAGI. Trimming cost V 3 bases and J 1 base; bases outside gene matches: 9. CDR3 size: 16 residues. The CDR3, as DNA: TGTGCCAGCAGTTATAGGGTGACAGGGTTTTCCTACGAGCAGTACTTC. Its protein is CASSYRVTGFSYEQYF.

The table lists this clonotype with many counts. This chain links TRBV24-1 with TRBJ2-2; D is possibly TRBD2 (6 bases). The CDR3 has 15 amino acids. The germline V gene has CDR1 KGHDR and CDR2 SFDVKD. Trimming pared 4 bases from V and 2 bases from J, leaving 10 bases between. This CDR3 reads CATSEAGRNTGELFF. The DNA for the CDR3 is TGTGCCACCAGTGAGGCGGGGAGAAACACCGGGGAGCTGTTTTTT.

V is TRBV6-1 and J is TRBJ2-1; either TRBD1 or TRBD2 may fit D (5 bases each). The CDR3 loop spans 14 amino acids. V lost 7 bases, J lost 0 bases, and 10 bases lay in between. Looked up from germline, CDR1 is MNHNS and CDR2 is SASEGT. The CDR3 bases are TGTGCCAGCACCGGGACCAACTCCTACAATGAGCAGTTCTTC. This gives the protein CASTGTNSYNEQFF.

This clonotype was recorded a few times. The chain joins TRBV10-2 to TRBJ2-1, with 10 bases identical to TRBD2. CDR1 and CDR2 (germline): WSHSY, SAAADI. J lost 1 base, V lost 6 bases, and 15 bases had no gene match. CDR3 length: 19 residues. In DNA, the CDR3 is TGCGCCAGCAGCGACAGGGGTCCGACTAGCGGGCCTTCCTACAATGAGCAGTTCTTC. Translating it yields CASSDRGPTSGPSYNEQFF.

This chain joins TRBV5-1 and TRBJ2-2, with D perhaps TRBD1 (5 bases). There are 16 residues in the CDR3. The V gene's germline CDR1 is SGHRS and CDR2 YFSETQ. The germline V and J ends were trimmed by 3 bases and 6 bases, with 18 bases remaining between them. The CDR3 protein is CASSWSSRTGAGELFF. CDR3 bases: TGCGCCAGCAGCTGGAGTTCACGTACAGGTGCCGGGGAGCTGTTTTTT. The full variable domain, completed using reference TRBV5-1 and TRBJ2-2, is KAGVTQTPRYLIKTRGQQVTLSCSPISGHRSVSWYQQTPGQGLQFLFEYFSETQRNKGNFPGRFSGRQFSNSRSEMNVSTLELGDSALYLCASSWSSRTGAGELFFGEGSRLTVL.

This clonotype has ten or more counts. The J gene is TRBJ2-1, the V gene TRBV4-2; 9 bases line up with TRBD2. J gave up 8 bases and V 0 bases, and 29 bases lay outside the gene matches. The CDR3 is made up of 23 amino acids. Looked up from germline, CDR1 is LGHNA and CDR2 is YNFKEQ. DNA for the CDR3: TGTGCCAGCAGCCAAGACCGGCCAAGAATAGCGGGGGTACAAACCTGGGGAATCGATGAGCAGTTCTTC. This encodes CASSQDRPRIAGVQTWGIDEQFF.

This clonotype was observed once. DNA for the CDR3: TGTGCCAGCAGCAAAGGGTCTGGCTACACCTTC. This codes for CASSKGSGYTF. The genes are TRBV7-2 and TRBJ1-2; D is unclear. The CDR3 contains 11 residues. Deletions cut 5 bases from V and 7 bases from J, with 8 bases between. The germline V gene encodes CDR1 SGHTA and CDR2 FQGNSA. Variable domain in full (rest from reference TRBV7-2 and TRBJ1-2): GAGVSQSPSNKVTEKGKDVELRCDPISGHTALYWYRQSLGQGLEFLIYFQGNSAPDKSGLPSDRFSAERTGGSVSTLTIQRTQQEDSAVYLCASSKGSGYTFGSGTRLTVV.

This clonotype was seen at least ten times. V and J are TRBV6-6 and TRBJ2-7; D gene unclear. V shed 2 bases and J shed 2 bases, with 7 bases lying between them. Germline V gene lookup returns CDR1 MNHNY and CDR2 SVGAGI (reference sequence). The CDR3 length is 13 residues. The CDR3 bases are TGTGCCAGCAGTTACACCCGAGCCTACGAGCAGTACTTC. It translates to CASSYTRAYEQYF.

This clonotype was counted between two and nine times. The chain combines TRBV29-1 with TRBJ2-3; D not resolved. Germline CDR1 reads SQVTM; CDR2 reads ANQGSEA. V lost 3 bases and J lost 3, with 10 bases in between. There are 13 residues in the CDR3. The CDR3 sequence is CSVDQVLTDTQYF. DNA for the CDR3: TGCAGCGTTGATCAGGTGCTTACAGATACGCAGTATTTT.

The DNA of the CDR3 is TGTGCCAGCAGCCAAGACACCAGGTGGGGCCTGACTTTC. Its protein product is CASSQDTRWGLTF. This chain joins TRBV14 and TRBJ2-6; D gene unclear. CDR3 length: 13 residues. The V end lost 0 bases, the J end lost 15 bases, and 12 bases lay between the germline ends. Germline CDR1 SGHDN, CDR2 FVKESK.

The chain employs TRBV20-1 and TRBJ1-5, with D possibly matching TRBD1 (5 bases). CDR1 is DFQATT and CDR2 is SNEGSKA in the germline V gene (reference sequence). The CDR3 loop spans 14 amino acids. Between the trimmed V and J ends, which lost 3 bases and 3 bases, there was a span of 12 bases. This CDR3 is CSAREGSLNQPQHF. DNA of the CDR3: TGCAGTGCTAGGGAGGGGAGTCTCAATCAGCCCCAGCATTTT.

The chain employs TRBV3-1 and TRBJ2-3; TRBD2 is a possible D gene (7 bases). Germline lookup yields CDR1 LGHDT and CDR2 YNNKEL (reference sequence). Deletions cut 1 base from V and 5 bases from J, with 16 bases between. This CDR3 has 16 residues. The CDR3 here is CASSQGSRGAGDTQYF. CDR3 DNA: TGTGCCAGCAGCCAAGGGTCTCGGGGGGCCGGAGATACGCAGTATTTT.

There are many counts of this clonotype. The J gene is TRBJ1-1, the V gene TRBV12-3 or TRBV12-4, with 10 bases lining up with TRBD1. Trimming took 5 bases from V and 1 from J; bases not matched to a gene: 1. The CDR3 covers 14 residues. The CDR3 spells CASSDRGQNTEAFF. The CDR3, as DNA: TGTGCCAGCAGTGACAGGGGGCAGAACACTGAAGCTTTCTTT.

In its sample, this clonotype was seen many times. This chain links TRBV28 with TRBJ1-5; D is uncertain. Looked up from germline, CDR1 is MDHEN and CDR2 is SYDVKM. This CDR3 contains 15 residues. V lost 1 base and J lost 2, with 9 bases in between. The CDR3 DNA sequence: TGTGCCAGCAGTTTATACTACGGAGGCAATCAGCCCCAGCATTTT. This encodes CASSLYYGGNQPQHF.

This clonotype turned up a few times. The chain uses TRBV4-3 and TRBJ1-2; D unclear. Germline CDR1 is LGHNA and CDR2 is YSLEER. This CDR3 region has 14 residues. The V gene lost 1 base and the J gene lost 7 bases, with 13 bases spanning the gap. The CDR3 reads CASSQVLQVTGYTF. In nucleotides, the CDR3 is TGCGCCAGCAGCCAAGTTCTCCAGGTCACTGGCTACACCTTC.

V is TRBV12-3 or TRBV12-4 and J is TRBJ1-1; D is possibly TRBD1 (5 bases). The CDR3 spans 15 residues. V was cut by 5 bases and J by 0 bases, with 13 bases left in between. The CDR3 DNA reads TGTGCCAGCAGTACGGGGCGATCCATGAACACTGAAGCTTTCTTT. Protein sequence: CASSTGRSMNTEAFF.